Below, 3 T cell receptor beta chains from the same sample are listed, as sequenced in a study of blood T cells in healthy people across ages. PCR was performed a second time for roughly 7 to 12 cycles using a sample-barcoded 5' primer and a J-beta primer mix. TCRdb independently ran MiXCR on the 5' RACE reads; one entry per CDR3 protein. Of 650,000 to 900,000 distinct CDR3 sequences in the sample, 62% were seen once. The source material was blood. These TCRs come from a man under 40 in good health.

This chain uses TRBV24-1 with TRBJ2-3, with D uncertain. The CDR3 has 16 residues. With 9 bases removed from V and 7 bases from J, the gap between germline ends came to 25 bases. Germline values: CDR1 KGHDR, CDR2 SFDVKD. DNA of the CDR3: TGTGCCACCGCTTCTCTTGACGCCTCCGAACGGAATACGCAGTATTTT. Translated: CATASLDASERNTQYF.

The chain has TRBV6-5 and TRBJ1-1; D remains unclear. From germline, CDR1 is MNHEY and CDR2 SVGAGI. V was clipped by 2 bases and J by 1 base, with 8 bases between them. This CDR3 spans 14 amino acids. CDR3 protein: CASSYTVGNTEAFF. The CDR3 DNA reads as TGTGCCAGCAGTTACACCGTTGGGAACACTGAAGCTTTCTTT.

CDR3 bases: TGTGCCAGCAGCCAAGAGACTAGAAGCAATGAGCAGTTCTTC. Residues: CASSQETRSNEQFF. This chain uses TRBV3-1 with TRBJ2-1, with D possibly matching TRBD2 (6 bases). The CDR3 spans 14 residues. Trimming cost V 0 bases and J 6 bases, with 9 bases left between them. Germline loops: CDR1 LGHDT, CDR2 YNNKEL (reference sequence).